The T cell receptor (beta chain) under discussion was sequenced for a study of T cells in Graves' hyperthyroidism and ophthalmopathy. Findings and caveats of the study: Most clonotypes that expanded in the thyroid above 0.001 also showed up in blood.

Trimming took 1 base from V and 3 from J; bases not matched to a gene: 7. The germline CDR1 and CDR2 sequences are SGHTA and FQGNSA. There are 17 residues in the CDR3. As regards this clonotype: Its target is not known.

RNA transcripts provided the source from which TCR beta CDR3 regions were amplified. A set of HTBI primers served as the primers for a first-round RT-PCR of the TCR CDR3. Using its own MiXCR run on the multiplex PCR reads, TCRdb lists one record per CDR3 protein. The data contain about 400,000 distinct CDR3 sequences, about 16% of them seen just once; the ten biggest clones take up approximately 30%. Used for diagnoses were clinical symptoms, serum thyroxine and TRAb, thyroid ultrasound and orbital computed tomography. This TCR came from a woman between 25 and 40 years old with Graves' hyperthyroidism. The sequencing input was blood. The chain couples TRBV7-2 to TRBJ2-5; TRBD2 matches 11 bases. In nucleotides, the CDR3 is TGTGCCAGCAGCTTAGTTTTCCTAGCGGGAGGAAAAGAGACCCAGTACTTC. This codes for CASSLVFLAGGKETQYF. Full variable domain (remainder filled in from reference TRBV7-2 and TRBJ2-5): GAGVSQSPSNKVTEKGKDVELRCDPISGHTALYWYRQSLGQGLEFLIYFQGNSAPDKSGLPSDRFSAERTGGSVSTLTIQRTQQEDSAVYLCASSLVFLAGGKETQYFGPGTRLLVL.